What follows are 4 T cell receptor beta chains derived from one specimen sequenced in a study of T-cell memory formation after mild COVID-19. TCRdb re-called the 5' RACE reads through MiXCR, storing one row per CDR3 protein. The sample holds roughly 250,000 distinct CDR3 sequences, less than 20% seen once. The specimen sequenced was PBMCs or a T cell subset sorted from them (not recorded which). Source of these receptors: a man aged 18 to 29 who had mild COVID-19 (a few samples of this study predate the infection). Cell type and time point are not known.

This clonotype was seen a handful of times. This chain connects TRBV10-2 to TRBJ2-1, with a tentative D call TRBD1 (5 bases). The CDR3 runs 15 residues. Germline values: CDR1 WSHSY, CDR2 SAAADI. V shed 0 bases and J shed 0 bases, with 6 bases lying between them. The CDR3 DNA is TGCGCCAGCAGTGAGTCGACAGCCTCCTACAATGAGCAGTTCTTC. Translating it yields CASSESTASYNEQFF.

This clonotype was observed a handful of times. The chain combines TRBV5-1 with TRBJ2-3; 15 bases are shared with TRBD2. Germline values: CDR1 SGHRS, CDR2 YFSETQ. This CDR3 is 16 amino acids long. With 7 bases clipped from V and 2 bases from J, the junction kept 5 bases outside the gene matches. CDR3 bases: TGCGCCAGCTCGGGACTAGCGGGGGGACCCACAGATACGCAGTATTTT. Its translation is CASSGLAGGPTDTQYF.

The chain recombines TRBV20-1 with TRBJ2-5; 8 positions match TRBD2. There are 14 residues in the CDR3. The ends lost 2 bases at V and 4 bases at J; junction bases unmatched: 6. The V gene's germline CDR1 is DFQATT and CDR2 SNEGSKA (reference sequence). For the CDR3, the DNA is TGCAGTGCTAGACCACTAGCGGTTCCAGAGACCCAGTACTTC. Translation: CSARPLAVPETQYF.

Here the CDR3 DNA reads TGTGCCAGCCGGTGGGACTCTACGAACACCGGGGAGCTGTTTTTT. Encoded protein: CASRWDSTNTGELFF. The genes are TRBV6-2 or TRBV6-3 and TRBJ2-2, with a weak D call TRBD2 (6 bases). The CDR3 is 15 amino acids. V dropped 8 bases and J dropped 0 bases, with 13 bases sitting between them. CDR1 and CDR2 from the germline V gene are MNHEY and SVGEGT.